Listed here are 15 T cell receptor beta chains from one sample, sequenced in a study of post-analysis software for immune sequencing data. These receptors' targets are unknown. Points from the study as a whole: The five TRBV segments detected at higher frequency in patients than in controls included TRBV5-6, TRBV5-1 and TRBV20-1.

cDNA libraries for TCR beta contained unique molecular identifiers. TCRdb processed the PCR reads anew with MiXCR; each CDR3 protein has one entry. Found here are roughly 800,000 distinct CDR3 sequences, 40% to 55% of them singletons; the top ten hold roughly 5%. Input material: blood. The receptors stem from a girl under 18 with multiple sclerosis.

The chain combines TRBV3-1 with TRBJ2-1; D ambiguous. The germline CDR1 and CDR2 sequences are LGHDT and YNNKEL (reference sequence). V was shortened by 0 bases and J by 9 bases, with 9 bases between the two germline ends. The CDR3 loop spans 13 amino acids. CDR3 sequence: CASSQDRVREQFF. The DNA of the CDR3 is TGTGCCAGCAGCCAAGATCGAGTTCGTGAGCAGTTCTTC.

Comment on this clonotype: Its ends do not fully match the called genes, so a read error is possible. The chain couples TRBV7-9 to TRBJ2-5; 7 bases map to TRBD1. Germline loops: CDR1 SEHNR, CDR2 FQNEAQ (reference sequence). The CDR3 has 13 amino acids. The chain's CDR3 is CASNPGQQGTQYF. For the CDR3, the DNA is TGTGCCAGCAACCCGGGACAGCAAGGGACCCAGTACTTC.

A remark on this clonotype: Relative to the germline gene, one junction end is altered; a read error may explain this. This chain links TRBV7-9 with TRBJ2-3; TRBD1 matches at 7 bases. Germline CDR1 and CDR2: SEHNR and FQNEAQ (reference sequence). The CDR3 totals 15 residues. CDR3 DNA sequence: TGTGCCAGCAGCGGCGAGGGGGCACTCACAGATACGCAGGATTTT. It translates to CASSGEGALTDTQDF.

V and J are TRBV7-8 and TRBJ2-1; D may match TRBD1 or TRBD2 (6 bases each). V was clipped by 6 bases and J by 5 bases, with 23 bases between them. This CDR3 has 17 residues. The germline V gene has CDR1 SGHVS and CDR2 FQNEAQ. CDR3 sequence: CASRQRGLARSNNEQFF. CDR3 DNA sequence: TGTGCCAGCAGACAACGGGGGCTGGCTAGGAGTAACAATGAGCAGTTCTTC.

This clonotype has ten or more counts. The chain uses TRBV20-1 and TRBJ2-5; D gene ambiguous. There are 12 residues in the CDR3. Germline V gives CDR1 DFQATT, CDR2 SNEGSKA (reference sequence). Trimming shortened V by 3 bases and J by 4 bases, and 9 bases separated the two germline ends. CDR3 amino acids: CSARRLGETQYF. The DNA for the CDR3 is TGCAGTGCTAGGAGGTTGGGAGAGACCCAGTACTTC.

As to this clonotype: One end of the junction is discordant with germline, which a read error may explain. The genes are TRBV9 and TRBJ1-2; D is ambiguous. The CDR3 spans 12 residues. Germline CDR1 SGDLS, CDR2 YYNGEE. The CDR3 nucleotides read TGTACCAGCAGCGAGAGTTTGGGTGGCTACACCTTC. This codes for CTSSESLGGYTF.

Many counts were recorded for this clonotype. In DNA, the CDR3 is TGCGCCAGCAGCCAAGAGCTAGGGAACTACGAGCAGTACTTC. The encoded protein is CASSQELGNYEQYF. The rearrangement links TRBV4-3 to TRBJ2-7; no firm D call. The CDR3 runs 14 residues. Germline V lookup: CDR1 LGHNA, CDR2 YSLEER. V was clipped by 0 bases and J by 3 bases, with 9 bases between them.

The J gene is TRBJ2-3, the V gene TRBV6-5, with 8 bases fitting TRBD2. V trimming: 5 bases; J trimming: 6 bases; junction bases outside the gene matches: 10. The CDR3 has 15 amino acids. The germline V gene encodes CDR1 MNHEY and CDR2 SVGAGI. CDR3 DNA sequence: TGTGCCAGCAGTATGGCGGGAGGCAGCGCGGATACGCAGTATTTT. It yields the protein CASSMAGGSADTQYF.

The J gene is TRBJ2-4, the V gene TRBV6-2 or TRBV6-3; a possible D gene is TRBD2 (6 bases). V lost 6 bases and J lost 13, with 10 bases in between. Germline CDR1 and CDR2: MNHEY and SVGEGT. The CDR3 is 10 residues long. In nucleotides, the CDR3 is TGTGCCAGCAGGTCGGGGGAGCAGTACTTC. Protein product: CASRSGEQYF.

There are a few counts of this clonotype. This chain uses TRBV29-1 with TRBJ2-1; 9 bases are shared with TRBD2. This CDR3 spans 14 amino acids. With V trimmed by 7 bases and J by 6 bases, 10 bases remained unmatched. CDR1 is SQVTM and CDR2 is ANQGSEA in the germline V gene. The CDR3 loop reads CSGGRLAGFNEQFF. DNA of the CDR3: TGCAGCGGGGGACGGCTAGCGGGGTTCAATGAGCAGTTCTTC.

The CDR3 region has the DNA TGTGCCAGCAGCCTCAGGACAGGGCCGGGAGGGGGTGAGCAGTTCTTC. Its protein product is CASSLRTGPGGGEQFF. This chain uses TRBV7-2 with TRBJ2-1; the D call may be TRBD1 or TRBD2 (8 bases each). The V gene's germline CDR1 is SGHTA and CDR2 FQGNSA. CDR3 size: 16 residues. V lost 5 bases and J 9 bases, leaving 23 bases between the germline ends.

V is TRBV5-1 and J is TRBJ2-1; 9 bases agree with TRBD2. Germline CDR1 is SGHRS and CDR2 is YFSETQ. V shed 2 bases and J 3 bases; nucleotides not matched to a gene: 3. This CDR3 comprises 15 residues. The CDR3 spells CASSFPSGIYNEQFF. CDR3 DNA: TGCGCCAGCAGCTTCCCTAGCGGGATCTACAATGAGCAGTTCTTC.

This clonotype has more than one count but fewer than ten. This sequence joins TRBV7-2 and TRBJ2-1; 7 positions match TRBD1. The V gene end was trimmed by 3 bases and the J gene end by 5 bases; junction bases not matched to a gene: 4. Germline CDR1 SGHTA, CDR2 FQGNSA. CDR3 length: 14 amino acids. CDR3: CASSFRQGDNEQFF. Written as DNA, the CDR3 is TGTGCCAGCAGCTTTCGACAGGGAGACAATGAGCAGTTCTTC.

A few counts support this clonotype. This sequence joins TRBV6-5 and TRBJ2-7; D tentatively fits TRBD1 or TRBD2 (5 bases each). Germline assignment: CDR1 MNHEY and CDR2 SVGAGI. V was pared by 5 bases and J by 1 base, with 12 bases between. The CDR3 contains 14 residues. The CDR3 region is CASSNGAVSYEQYF. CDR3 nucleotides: TGTGCCAGCAGTAACGGGGCGGTTTCCTACGAGCAGTACTTC.

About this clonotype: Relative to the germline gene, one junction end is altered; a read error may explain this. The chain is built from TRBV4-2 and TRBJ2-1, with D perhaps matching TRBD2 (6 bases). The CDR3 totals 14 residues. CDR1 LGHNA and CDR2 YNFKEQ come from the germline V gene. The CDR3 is CTSSQVSRDYEQFF. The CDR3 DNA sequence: TGTACCAGCAGCCAAGTTTCCAGGGACTATGAGCAGTTCTTC.